This entry lists 14 T cell receptor delta chains sequenced from one sample in a study of fetal and pediatric gammadelta thymocytes. TCRdb reapplied CATT to the reads. This table holds a few thousand delta-chain clones, about 25% found once. What was sequenced was non-Vgamma9Vdelta2 gamma-delta T cells from the thymus. Subset of the sample: CD3+gammadeltaTCR+ thymocytes not co-expressing Vgamma9 and Vdelta2. These receptors were collected from a child who underwent cardiac surgery and was recorded as healthy.

This clone was seen more than once but under ten times. This rearrangement joins TRDV1 to TRDJ1, with TRDD3 matching 12 bases. Germline CDR1 and CDR2: TSWWSYY and QGS. The CDR3 extends over 20 amino acids. V shed 0 bases and J 1 base; nucleotides not matched to a gene: 12. This chain's CDR3 is CALGELAPILGDTITDKLIF. DNA for the CDR3: TGTGCTCTTGGGGAACTTGCCCCCATACTGGGGGATACCATCACCGATAAACTCATCTTT.

With respect to this clone: This may stem from a read error, because a much larger clone lies one nucleotide away. This rearrangement joins TRDV1 to TRDJ2; 12 bases match TRDD3. The CDR3 loop spans 21 amino acids. The V gene's germline CDR1 is TSWWSYY and CDR2 QGS. The J segment lost 12 bases and the V segment lost 1 base, leaving 24 bases of the junction unmatched. The CDR3 reads CALGEPLAYWGIPRVTDKLFF. CDR3 DNA sequence: TGTGCTCTTGGGGAACCCCTCGCTTACTGGGGGATACCCCGGGTCACCGATAAACTCTTCTTT.

A note on this clone: A much larger clone differs from this one at a single base, so this may be a read error. The chain has TRDV1 and TRDJ1; 9 bases align to TRDD3. The CDR3 loop spans 25 amino acids. Germline V lookup: CDR1 TSWWSYY, CDR2 QGS. Trimming cost V 1 base and J 0 bases; bases outside gene matches: 30. CDR3 bases: TGTGCTCTTGGGGAACCCATCCACAAGGGATATCGTACTGGGGGGATACACCCGTACACCGATAAACTCATCTTT. Translating gives CALGEPIHKGYRTGGIHPYTDKLIF.

This clone is medium-sized (0.01 to 0.1%) within its sample. The rearrangement links TRDV2 to TRDJ1, with 7 bases that match TRDD3. The CDR3 extends over 18 amino acids. V was pared by 1 base and J by 5 bases, with 18 bases of the junction left unmatched. The germline V gene encodes CDR1 GEAIGNYY and CDR2 EKD. The CDR3 DNA is TGTGCCTGTGACACGGGGGCTGGGGGCCCCTTCGGTATTGATAAACTCATCTTT. Protein product: CACDTGAGGPFGIDKLIF.

In its sample, this clone ranks as medium-sized. This chain uses TRDV1 with TRDJ1, with no clear D. The CDR3 consists of 17 residues. V was trimmed by 2 bases and J by 1 base, leaving 17 bases between them. Germline lookup yields CDR1 TSWWSYY and CDR2 QGS. Here the CDR3 DNA reads TGTGCTCTTGGGGAATTTATCCTTTTCGCGCCCACCGATAAACTCATCTTT. Its protein product is CALGEFILFAPTDKLIF.

By its share, this clone is medium-sized. J is TRDJ1 and V is TRDV1; 10 positions match TRDD3. The CDR3 covers 21 residues. The germline gives CDR1 TSWWSYY, CDR2 QGS. J gave up 0 bases and V 2 bases, and 18 bases lay outside the gene matches. CDR3 amino acids: CALGESFQGDTQGWYTDKLIF. Written as DNA, the CDR3 is TGTGCTCTTGGGGAATCGTTTCAGGGGGATACGCAGGGTTGGTACACCGATAAACTCATCTTT.

In its sample, this clone ranks as medium-sized. J is TRDJ1 and V is TRDV1; D possibly uses TRDD2 or TRDD3 (8 bases each). The CDR3 length is 21 residues. V dropped 2 bases and J dropped 0 bases, with 28 bases sitting between them. The V gene's germline CDR1 is TSWWSYY and CDR2 QGS. DNA for the CDR3: TGTGCTCTTGGGGAAAGGGACAACTTCCTACCCGGGATACGGTACACCGATAAACTCATCTTT. Its protein product is CALGERDNFLPGIRYTDKLIF.

By share, this clone counts as medium-sized. V gene TRDV1 combines with J gene TRDJ1; TRDD3 matches at 9 bases. CDR1 is TSWWSYY, CDR2 QGS, per germline. V shed 4 bases, J shed 2 bases, and the junction held 23 bases outside the gene matches. The CDR3 is made up of 21 amino acids. The CDR3 loop reads CALGVWTNSTGNWGNTDKLIF. DNA of the CDR3: TGTGCTCTTGGGGTGTGGACGAATTCCACAGGAAACTGGGGGAATACCGATAAACTCATCTTT.

In this sample, this clone turned up once. A far larger clone is off by one base, so a read error is likely. The same CDR3 is also encoded by other DNA sequences in this sample. This chain connects TRAV38-2/DV8 to TRDJ1, with 7 bases identical to TRDD3. The length of the CDR3 is 19 residues. J was trimmed by 0 bases and V by 2 bases; bases with no gene match: 16. CDR1 and CDR2 (germline): TSESDYY, QEAYKQQN. This CDR3 is CAYRSDLPLLGMYTDKLIF. For the CDR3, the DNA is TGTGCTTATAGGAGTGATCTCCCATTACTGGGGATGTACACCGATAAACTCATCTTT.

This clone is labeled medium-sized. The genes are TRAV38-2/DV8 and TRDJ1, with 13 nucleotides matching TRDD3. V trimming: 3 bases; J trimming: 0 bases; junction bases outside the gene matches: 23. The germline V gene has CDR1 TSESDYY and CDR2 QEAYKQQN. This CDR3 is 23 amino acids long. The CDR3 sequence is CAYRNIITGGLGDTLLDTDKLIF. In DNA, the CDR3 is TGTGCTTATAGGAACATAATAACGGGGGGACTGGGGGATACGCTTTTGGACACCGATAAACTCATCTTT.

V and J are TRDV1 and TRDJ1; 7 bases map to TRDD2. The CDR3 is 22 residues long. With 1 base clipped from V and 0 bases from J, the junction kept 23 bases outside the gene matches. Per germline, CDR1 TSWWSYY and CDR2 QGS. DNA for the CDR3: TGTGCTCTTGGGGAACGACGAATTCCTACCGTAAATGGGAATTTTTACACCGATAAACTCATCTTT. Protein sequence: CALGERRIPTVNGNFYTDKLIF.

This clone is deemed medium-sized. The chain is built from TRDV1 and TRDJ1; the D call may be TRDD2 or TRDD3 (6 bases each). The V gene's germline CDR1 is TSWWSYY and CDR2 QGS. Trimming cost V 0 bases and J 3 bases, with 26 bases left between them. This CDR3 contains 20 residues. CDR3 residues: CALGELCSYERYWEPDKLIF. CDR3 DNA sequence: TGTGCTCTTGGGGAACTGTGCTCCTACGAGCGCTACTGGGAACCCGATAAACTCATCTTT.

By proportion, this clone is medium-sized. This sequence joins TRDV1 and TRDJ1, with D perhaps TRDD2 (5 bases). Trimming removed 0 bases from V and 10 bases from J, with 18 bases in between. CDR1 and CDR2 (germline): TSWWSYY, QGS. The CDR3 contains 15 residues. In DNA, the CDR3 is TGTGCTCTTGGGGAACTGGACCTACGTCGGGGTCCACTCATCTTT. Its translation is CALGELDLRRGPLIF.

By sample share, this clone is medium-sized. V and J are TRDV1 and TRDJ1; 10 nucleotides align to TRDD3. Losses at the gene ends were 2 bases for V and 4 bases for J; bases not matched to a gene: 19. CDR3 length: 20 residues. CDR1 is TSWWSYY and CDR2 is QGS in the germline V gene. The CDR3, as DNA: TGTGCTCTTGGGGAATCCGTCGGAACCCCGTACTGGGGGATGGGCGATAAACTCATCTTT. The encoded protein is CALGESVGTPYWGMGDKLIF.